This T cell receptor beta chain was retrieved from a study of CD8+CD57+ T cells in acquired aplastic anemia. Profiling that covered TCR beta VDJ and CDR3 relied on genomic DNA as its template. TCRdb independently ran MiXCR on the reads; one entry per CDR3 protein. The sample shows roughly 150,000 distinct CDR3 sequences, roughly 48% of them seen only once. With V trimmed by 0 bases and J by 1 base, 1 base remained unmatched. Looked up from germline, CDR1 is KGHDR and CDR2 is SFDVKD. The CDR3 consists of 17 residues. A few counts support this clonotype. Its antigen is not identified. Study-level points and caveats: Overlap between patients and controls comprised 25 to 30 CD8+ CDR3 sequences. Statistical testing detected no significant gap in CD8+ Simpson's diversity between patients and controls.

Sequenced patients had shown CD8+CD57+ cell expansion by flow cytometry. By the time of blood sampling, patients had still received no therapy. What was sequenced was sorted CD4+, CD8+, or CD8+CD57+ T cells (not recorded which) from PBMCs. The chain carries TRBV24-1 and TRBJ2-3; 12 bases line up with TRBD2. This receptor was obtained from a human donor with aplastic anemia. CDR3 sequence (DNA): TGTGCCACCAGTGATTTGCGGACTAGCGGGGGCACAGATACGCAGTATTTT. Amino acid sequence: CATSDLRTSGGTDTQYF.